The clone carrying this TCR beta chain was seen more than once but under ten times. Its antigen is as yet unknown. These data originate in a study of early T cells in non-severe SARS-CoV-2 infection. Study as a whole: With bulk RNA from unsorted whole blood as input, sequencing yielded unpaired chains. Study conclusions and caveats: The matching step, a VDJdb search, favored anti-spike CD8 responses and missed private and CD4 specificities.

Germline CDR1 and CDR2: MNHEY and SMNVEV (reference sequence). This CDR3 has 17 amino acids. V lost 5 bases, J lost 8 bases, and 24 bases lay in between. Separate cDNA molecules each had unique molecular identifiers attached to them. TCRdb passed the 5' RACE reads through MiXCR, listing each CDR3 protein once. Altogether around 26,000 distinct CDR3 sequences are present, 4% to 5.5% being singletons, with the ten largest covering 6.6%. The chain combines TRBV27 with TRBJ2-2, with TRBD1 as a possible D gene (6 bases). The material sequenced was whole blood. The TCR originated in an adult who was a healthcare worker with PCR-confirmed SARS-CoV-2 infection or an uninfected control (not recorded which). CDR3 DNA sequence: TGTGCCAGCAGTGTGCACCCCGGGACACCTGGGCAAGGGGAGCTGTTTTTT. Translated, it gives CASSVHPGTPGQGELFF.